Described below is a single T cell receptor beta chain sequence and its context. The antigen is unknown. The data were taken from a study of cytomegalovirus exposure and HLA in healthy donors. As for the study in general: The 120 or so validation repertoires were reported in a later analysis to have been generated on the same platform as the approximately 700 first-cohort repertoires. Study outcomes and limitations: Cytomegalovirus status, reportedly, was diagnosed with high specificity and sensitivity by the classifier.

Clones were sequenced by immunoSEQ multiplex PCR, and TCRdb holds only the in-frame ones, with some missing. The repertoire holds hundreds of thousands of clones, with 86% as singletons. In germline, CDR1 is LNHDA, CDR2 SQIVND (reference sequence). The CDR3 has 16 amino acids. The ends were cut back, 3 bases at V and 6 bases at J, with 17 bases in the middle. The rearrangement links TRBV19 to TRBJ2-2, with TRBD2 as a possible D gene (5 bases). Sequencing was performed on PBMCs. The sequence came from a woman between 18 and 29 years old in good health and CMV-seronegative. The CDR3 DNA is TGTGCCAGTAGTATCTTTGAGGGAAGTGGTTCCGGGGAGCTGTTTTTT. It specifies CASSIFEGSGSGELFF.